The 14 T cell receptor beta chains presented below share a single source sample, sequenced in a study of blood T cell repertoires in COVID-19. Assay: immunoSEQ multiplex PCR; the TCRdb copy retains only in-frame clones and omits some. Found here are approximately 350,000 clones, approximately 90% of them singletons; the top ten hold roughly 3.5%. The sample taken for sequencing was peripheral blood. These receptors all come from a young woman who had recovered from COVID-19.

CDR3 nucleotide sequence: TGTGCCAGCAGTGCCGGGACTAGAGGGCAAGAGACCCAGTACTTC. It yields the protein CASSAGTRGQETQYF. The V and J genes are TRBV2 and TRBJ2-5, with TRBD2 identical over 8 bases. After removal of 4 bases from V and 2 bases from J, the junction contained 6 bases not matched to a gene. The CDR3 extends over 15 amino acids. Germline V gene lookup returns CDR1 SNHLY and CDR2 FYNNEI.

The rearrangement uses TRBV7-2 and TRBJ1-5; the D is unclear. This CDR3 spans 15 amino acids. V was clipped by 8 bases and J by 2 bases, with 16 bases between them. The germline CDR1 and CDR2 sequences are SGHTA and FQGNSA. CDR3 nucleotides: TGTGCCAGCGCCGTGGAGGGCTGGGGCAATCAGCCCCAGCATTTT. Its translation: CASAVEGWGNQPQHF.

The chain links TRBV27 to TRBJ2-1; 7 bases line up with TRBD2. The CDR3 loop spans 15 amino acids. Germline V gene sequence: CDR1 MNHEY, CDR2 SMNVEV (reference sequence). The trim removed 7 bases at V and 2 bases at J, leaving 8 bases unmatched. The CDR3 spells CASKLGRDAYNEQFF. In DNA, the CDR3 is TGTGCCAGCAAATTGGGGAGGGACGCCTACAATGAGCAGTTCTTC.

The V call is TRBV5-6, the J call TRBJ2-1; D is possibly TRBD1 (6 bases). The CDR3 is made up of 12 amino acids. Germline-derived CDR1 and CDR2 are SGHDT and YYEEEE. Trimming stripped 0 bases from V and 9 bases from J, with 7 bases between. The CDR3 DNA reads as TGTGCCAGCAGCTTGGGCAGGGGTGAGCAGTTCTTC. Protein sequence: CASSLGRGEQFF.

The CDR3 sequence: CASSYGGTGGKKAFF. CDR3 coding DNA: TGTGCCAGCAGTTACGGTGGGACAGGGGGGAAAAAAGCTTTCTTT. This sequence joins TRBV6-5 and TRBJ1-1; TRBD1 aligns across 11 bases. The V and J ends lost 2 bases and 9 bases, in that order; junction bases with no gene match: 8. Germline V gives CDR1 MNHEY, CDR2 SVGAGI. This CDR3 region has 15 residues.

In DNA form, the CDR3 reads TGTGCCAGTAGTGTTAGGACAGGGAGTAATCAAGAGACCCAGTACTTC. This translates into CASSVRTGSNQETQYF. This rearrangement joins TRBV19 to TRBJ2-5, with 8 positions matching TRBD1. Germline lookup yields CDR1 LNHDA and CDR2 SQIVND (reference sequence). CDR3 length: 16 residues. The J segment lost 2 bases and the V segment lost 5 bases, leaving 10 bases of the junction unmatched.

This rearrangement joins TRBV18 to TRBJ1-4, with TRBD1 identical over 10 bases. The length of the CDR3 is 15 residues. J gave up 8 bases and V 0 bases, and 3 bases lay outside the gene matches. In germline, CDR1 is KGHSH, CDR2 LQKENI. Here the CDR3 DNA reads TGTGCCAGCTCACCACCGGGGGACAGGGGCGAAAAACTGTTTTTT. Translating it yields CASSPPGDRGEKLFF.

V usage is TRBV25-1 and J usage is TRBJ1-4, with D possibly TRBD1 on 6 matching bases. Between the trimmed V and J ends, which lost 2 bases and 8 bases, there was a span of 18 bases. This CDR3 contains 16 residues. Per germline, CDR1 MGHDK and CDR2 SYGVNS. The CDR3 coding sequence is TGTGCCAGCAGTGAACTCCGGACAGACTCCGAGGAAAAACTGTTTTTT. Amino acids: CASSELRTDSEEKLFF.

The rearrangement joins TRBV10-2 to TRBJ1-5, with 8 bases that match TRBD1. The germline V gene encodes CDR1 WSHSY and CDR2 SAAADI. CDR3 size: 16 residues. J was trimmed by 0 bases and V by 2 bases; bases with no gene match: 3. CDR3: CASSEGTGYSNQPQHF. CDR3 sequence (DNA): TGCGCCAGCAGTGAGGGGACAGGCTATAGCAATCAGCCCCAGCATTTT.

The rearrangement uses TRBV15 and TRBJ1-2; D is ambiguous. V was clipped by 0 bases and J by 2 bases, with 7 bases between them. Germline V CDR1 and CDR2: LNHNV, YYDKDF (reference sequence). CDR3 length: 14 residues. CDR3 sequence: CATSRERGNYGYTF. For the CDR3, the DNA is TGTGCCACCAGCAGAGAACGCGGGAACTATGGCTACACCTTC.

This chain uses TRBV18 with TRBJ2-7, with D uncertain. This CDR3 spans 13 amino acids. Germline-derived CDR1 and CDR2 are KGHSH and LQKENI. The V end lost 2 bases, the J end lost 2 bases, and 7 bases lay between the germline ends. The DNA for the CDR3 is TGTGCCAGCTCACCATCCTCAGCCTACGAGCAGTACGTC. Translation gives CASSPSSAYEQYV.

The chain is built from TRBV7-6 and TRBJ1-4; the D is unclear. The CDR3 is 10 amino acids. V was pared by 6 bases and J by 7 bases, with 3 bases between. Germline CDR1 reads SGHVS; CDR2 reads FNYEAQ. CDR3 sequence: CASSREKLFF. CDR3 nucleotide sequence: TGTGCCAGCAGTCGTGAAAAACTGTTTTTT.

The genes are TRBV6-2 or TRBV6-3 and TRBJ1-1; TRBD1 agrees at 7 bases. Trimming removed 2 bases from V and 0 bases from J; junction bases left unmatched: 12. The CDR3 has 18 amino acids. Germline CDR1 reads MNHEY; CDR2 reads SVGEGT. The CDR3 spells CASSYPLGAGQMNTEAFF. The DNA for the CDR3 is TGTGCCAGCAGTTACCCCCTGGGGGCGGGACAGATGAACACTGAAGCTTTCTTT.

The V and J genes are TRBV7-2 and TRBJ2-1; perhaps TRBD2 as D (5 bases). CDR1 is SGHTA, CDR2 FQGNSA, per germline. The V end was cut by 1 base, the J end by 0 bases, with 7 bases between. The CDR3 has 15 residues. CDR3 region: CASSLVEGSYNEQFF. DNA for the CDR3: TGTGCCAGCAGCTTAGTAGAGGGCTCCTACAATGAGCAGTTCTTC.